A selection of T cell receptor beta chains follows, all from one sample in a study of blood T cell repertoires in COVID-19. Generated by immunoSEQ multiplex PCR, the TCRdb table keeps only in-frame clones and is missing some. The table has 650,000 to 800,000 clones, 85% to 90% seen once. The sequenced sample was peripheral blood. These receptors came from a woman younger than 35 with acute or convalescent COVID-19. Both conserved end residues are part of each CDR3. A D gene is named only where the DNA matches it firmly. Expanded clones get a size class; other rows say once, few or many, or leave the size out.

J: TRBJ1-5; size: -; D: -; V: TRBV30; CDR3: CAWSGGRRLNQPQHF; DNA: TGTGCCTGGAGTGGAGGAAGGCGACTCAATCAGCCCCAGCATTTT
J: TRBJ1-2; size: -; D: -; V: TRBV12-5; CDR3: CASGAGGGVGDFLKDGYTF; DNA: TGTGCTAGTGGGGCCGGGGGGGGTGTTGGAGACTTCTTGAAGGATGGCTACACCTTC
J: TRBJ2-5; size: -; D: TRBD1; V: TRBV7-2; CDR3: CASSLDGTGNQGEAQYF; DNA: TGTGCCAGCAGCTTAGACGGGACAGGGAACCAGGGAGAGGCCCAGTACTTC
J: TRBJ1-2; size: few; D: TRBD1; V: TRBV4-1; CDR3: CASSQSQGIFYGYTF; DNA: TGCGCCAGCAGCCAATCACAGGGGATTTTCTATGGCTACACCTTC
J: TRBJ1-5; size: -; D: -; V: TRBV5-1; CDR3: CASSLVPAESNQPQHF; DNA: TGCGCCAGCAGCTTGGTCCCCGCGGAGAGCAATCAGCCCCAGCATTTT
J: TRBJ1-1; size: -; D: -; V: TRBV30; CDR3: CAWTMGGGAEAFF; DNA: TGTGCCTGGACCATGGGAGGGGGGGCTGAAGCTTTCTTT
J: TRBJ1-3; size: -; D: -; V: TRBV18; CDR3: CASSPSTGNSGNTIYF; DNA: TGTGCCAGCTCACCATCAACAGGGAACTCTGGAAACACCATATATTTT
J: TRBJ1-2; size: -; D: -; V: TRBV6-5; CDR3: CASSPTRDIPYGYTF; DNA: TGTGCCAGCAGTCCCACCCGGGACATACCCTATGGCTACACCTTC
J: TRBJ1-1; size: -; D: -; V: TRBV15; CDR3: CATSRDAATATNTEAFF; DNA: TGTGCCACCAGCAGAGACGCGGCGACCGCCACGAACACTGAAGCTTTCTTT
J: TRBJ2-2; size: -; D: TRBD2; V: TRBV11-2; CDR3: CASRTRRGGEDTGELFF; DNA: TGTGCCAGCAGAACCCGGCGCGGGGGGGAGGACACCGGGGAGCTGTTTTTT
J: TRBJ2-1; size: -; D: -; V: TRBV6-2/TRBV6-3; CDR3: CASSLEEVYEQFF; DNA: TGTGCCAGCAGTCTCGAGGAGGTCTATGAGCAGTTCTTC
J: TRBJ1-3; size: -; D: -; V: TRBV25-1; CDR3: CASSVGGASGNTIYF; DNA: TGTGCCAGCAGTGTTGGGGGGGCGAGCGGAAACACCATATATTTT
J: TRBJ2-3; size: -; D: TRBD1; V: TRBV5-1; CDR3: CASSLAQGAFPDTQYF; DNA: TGCGCCAGCAGCTTGGCCCAGGGGGCGTTCCCAGATACGCAGTATTTT
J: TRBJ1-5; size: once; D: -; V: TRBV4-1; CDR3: CASSQGGWGQPQHF; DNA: TGCGCCAGCAGCCAGGGGGGTTGGGGGCAGCCCCAGCATTTT
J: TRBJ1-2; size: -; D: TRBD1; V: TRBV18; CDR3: CASSPDRGRVPYGYTF; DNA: TGTGCCAGCTCACCAGACAGGGGGCGTGTACCCTATGGCTACACCTTC
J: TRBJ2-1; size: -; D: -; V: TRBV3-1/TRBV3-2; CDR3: CASSQVRGWVEFF; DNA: TGTGCCAGCAGCCAAGTCAGGGGATGGGTGGAGTTCTTC
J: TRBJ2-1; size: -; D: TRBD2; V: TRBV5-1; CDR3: CASSRLGAGGHNEQFF; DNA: TGCGCCAGCAGCCGCTTGGGGGCGGGGGGGCACAATGAGCAGTTCTTC
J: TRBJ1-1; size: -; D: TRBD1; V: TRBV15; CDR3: CATSRGTVDTEAFF; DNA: TGTGCCACCAGCCGCGGGACAGTGGACACTGAAGCTTTCTTT
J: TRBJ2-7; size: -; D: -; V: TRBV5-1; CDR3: CASQSGMSYEQYF; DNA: TGCGCCAGCCAATCAGGCATGTCCTACGAGCAGTACTTC
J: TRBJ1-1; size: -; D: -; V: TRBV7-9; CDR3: CASSLEQTNTEAFF; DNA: TGTGCCAGCAGCTTAGAACAGACGAACACTGAAGCTTTCTTT
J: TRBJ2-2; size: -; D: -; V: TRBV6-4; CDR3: CASSAGSPGELFF; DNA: TGTGCCAGCAGCGCAGGGTCCCCCGGGGAGCTGTTTTTT
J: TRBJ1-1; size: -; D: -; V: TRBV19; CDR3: CASSMVGRVSGVEAFF; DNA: TGTGCCAGTAGTATGGTAGGCAGGGTATCTGGAGTTGAAGCTTTCTTT
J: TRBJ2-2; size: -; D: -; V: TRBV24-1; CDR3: CATSDTRANTGELFF; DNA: TGTGCCACCAGTGATACTCGGGCGAACACCGGGGAGCTGTTTTTT
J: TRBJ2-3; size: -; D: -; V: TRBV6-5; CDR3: CASSPGDTQYF; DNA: TGTGCCAGCAGTCCCGGAGATACGCAGTATTTT
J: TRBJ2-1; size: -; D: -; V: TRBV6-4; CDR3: CASSGGEVNEQFF; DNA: TGTGCCAGCAGTGGGGGGGAGGTCAATGAGCAGTTCTTC
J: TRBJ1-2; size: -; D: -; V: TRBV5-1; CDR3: CASSLARVPYGYTF; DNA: TGCGCCAGCAGCTTGGCCAGGGTCCCCTATGGCTACACCTTC
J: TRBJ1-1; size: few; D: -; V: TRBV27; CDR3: CASSLTTGNTEAFF; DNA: TGTGCCAGCAGTTTAACCACAGGGAACACTGAAGCTTTCTTT
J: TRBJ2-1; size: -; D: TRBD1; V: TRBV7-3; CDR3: CASSRGTGGYNEQFF; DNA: TGTGCCAGCAGCCGAGGGACAGGGGGCTACAATGAGCAGTTCTTC
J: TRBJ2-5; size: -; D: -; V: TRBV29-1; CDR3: CSVGGRKETQYF; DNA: TGCAGCGTCGGAGGCAGAAAAGAGACCCAGTACTTC
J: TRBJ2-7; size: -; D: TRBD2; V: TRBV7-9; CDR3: CASSQGGGSYEQYF; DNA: TGTGCCAGCAGCCAAGGCGGGGGCTCCTACGAGCAGTACTTC
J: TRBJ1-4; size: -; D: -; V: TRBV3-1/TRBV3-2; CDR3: CASTSRETEKLFF; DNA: TGTGCCAGCACCTCCCGGGAGACTGAAAAACTGTTTTTT
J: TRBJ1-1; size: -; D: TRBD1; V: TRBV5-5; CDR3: CASSLWDRGLMNTEAFF; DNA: TGTGCCAGCAGCTTGTGGGACAGGGGACTCATGAACACTGAAGCTTTCTTT
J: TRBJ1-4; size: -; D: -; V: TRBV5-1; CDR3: CASTPQGGEKLFF; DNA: TGCGCCAGCACCCCGCAGGGAGGTGAAAAACTGTTTTTT
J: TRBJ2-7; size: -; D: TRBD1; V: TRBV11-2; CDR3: CASSLAGTGGYEQYF; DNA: TGTGCCAGCAGCTTAGCTGGGACAGGGGGCTACGAGCAGTACTTC
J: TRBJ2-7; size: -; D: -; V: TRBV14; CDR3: CASSQGTRGSYEQYF; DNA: TGTGCCAGCAGCCAAGGTACGCGGGGATCCTACGAGCAGTACTTC
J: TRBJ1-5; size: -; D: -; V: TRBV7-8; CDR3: CASTLSNSNQPQHF; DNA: TGTGCCAGCACCCTGAGTAATAGCAATCAGCCCCAGCATTTT
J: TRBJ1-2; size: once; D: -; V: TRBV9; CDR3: CASSVGWDNHTF; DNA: TGTGCCAGCAGCGTAGGATGGGACAACCACACCTTC
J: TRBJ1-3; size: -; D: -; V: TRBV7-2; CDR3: CASSLGLLFSGNTIYF; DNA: TGTGCCAGCAGCTTAGGTCTCCTTTTCTCTGGAAACACCATATATTTT
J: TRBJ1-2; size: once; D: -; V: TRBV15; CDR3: CATSSPTAGNYGYTF; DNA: TGTGCCACCAGCAGCCCGACGGCGGGGAACTATGGCTACACCTTC
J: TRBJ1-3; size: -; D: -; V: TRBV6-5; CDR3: CASVDRLSGNTIYF; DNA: TGTGCCAGCGTGGACAGACTCTCTGGAAACACCATATATTTT
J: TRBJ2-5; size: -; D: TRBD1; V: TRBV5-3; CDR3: CARSFGDRGPETQYF; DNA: TGTGCCAGAAGCTTTGGGGACAGGGGGCCAGAGACCCAGTACTTC
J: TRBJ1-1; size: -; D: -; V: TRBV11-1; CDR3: CASRGGSEAFF; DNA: TGTGCCAGCAGAGGAGGGAGTGAAGCTTTCTTT
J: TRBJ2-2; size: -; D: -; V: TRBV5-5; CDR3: CASSLDTNTGELFF; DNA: TGTGCCAGCAGCTTGGACACGAACACCGGGGAGCTGTTTTTT
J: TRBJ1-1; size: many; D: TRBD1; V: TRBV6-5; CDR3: CATATGENTEAFF; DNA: TGTGCCACCGCGACAGGGGAGAACACTGAAGCTTTCTTT
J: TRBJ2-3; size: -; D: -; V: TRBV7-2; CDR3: CASSPAGILTDTQYF; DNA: TGTGCCAGCAGCCCCGCAGGGATTCTGACAGATACGCAGTATTTT
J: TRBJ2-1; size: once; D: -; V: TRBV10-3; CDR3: CAIRETGPSYNEQFF; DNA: TGTGCCATCAGGGAAACAGGGCCTTCCTACAATGAGCAGTTCTTC
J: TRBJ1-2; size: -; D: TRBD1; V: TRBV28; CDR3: CASSQGQRSGYTF; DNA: TGTGCCAGCAGTCAGGGACAGCGAAGCGGCTACACCTTC
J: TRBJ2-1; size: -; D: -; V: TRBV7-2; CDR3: CASSPGWPNSYNEQFF; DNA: TGTGCCAGCAGCCCCGGGTGGCCTAACTCCTACAATGAGCAGTTCTTC
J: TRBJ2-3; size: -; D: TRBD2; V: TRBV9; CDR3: CASSDGLAREDTQYF; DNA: TGTGCCAGCAGCGACGGACTAGCACGGGAAGATACGCAGTATTTT
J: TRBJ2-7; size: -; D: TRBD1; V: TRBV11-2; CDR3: CASSPQTGGQSYEQYF; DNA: TGTGCCAGCAGCCCCCAAACAGGGGGCCAGTCCTACGAGCAGTACTTC
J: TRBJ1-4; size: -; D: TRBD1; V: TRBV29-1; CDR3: CSAANPTGVGEKLFF; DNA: TGCAGCGCCGCGAACCCAACAGGGGTTGGAGAAAAACTGTTTTTT
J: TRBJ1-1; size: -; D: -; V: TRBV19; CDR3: CASTKQVYTEAFF; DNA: TGTGCCAGTACTAAACAGGTTTACACTGAAGCTTTCTTT
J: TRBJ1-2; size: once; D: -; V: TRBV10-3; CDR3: CAIRSRIQGPYGYTF; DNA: TGTGCCATCAGGTCGAGGATACAGGGCCCTTATGGCTACACCTTC